Listed below are T cell receptor beta chains from one sample, sequenced in a study of blood T cell repertoires in COVID-19. Clones were sequenced by immunoSEQ multiplex PCR, and TCRdb holds only the in-frame ones, with some missing. The sample consists of roughly 280,000 clones, less than 90% of them appearing once. Sequencing was carried out using peripheral blood. Source of these receptors: a man in his sixties with acute or convalescent COVID-19. Both conserved end residues are trimmed from each CDR3. The size entry is marked missing in some rows and otherwise reads once, few, many or a size class.

abundance	v_gene	j_gene	CDR3aa
-	TRBV11-2	TRBJ1-1	ASSSGQGALGTEAF
once	TRBV19	TRBJ1-1	ASSITGTGEAF
-	TRBV28	TRBJ1-2	ASSFLSGQLGYT
-	TRBV6-2/TRBV6-3	TRBJ2-7	ASSYSPFGQY
-	TRBV11-2	TRBJ2-5	ASSPRTVETQY
-	TRBV27	TRBJ1-2	ASRSTGSRGYT
-	TRBV27	TRBJ1-2	ASSLRAGYGYT
-	TRBV10-3	TRBJ2-1	AISESMGLGGNNEQF
once	TRBV9	TRBJ1-1	ASSPRTGFESGAF
many	TRBV25-1	TRBJ2-7	ASSTDRSGPFEQY
-	TRBV5-1	TRBJ2-2	ASTYSSRNTGELF
-	TRBV10-3	TRBJ1-4	AISESIGVGGEKLF
once	TRBV15	TRBJ2-5	ATSRDRVALGETQY
-	TRBV10-3	TRBJ1-2	AISGDPGSYGYT
-	TRBV7-9	TRBJ1-2	ASSLGATGNYGYT
-	TRBV4-1	TRBJ2-7	ASSQFAGTAYEQY
-	TRBV27	TRBJ1-3	ASSLSLRAGNTIY
few	TRBV7-9	TRBJ1-5	ASSKGQISNQPQH
-	TRBV7-3	TRBJ2-7	ASSHGDTPYEQY
-	TRBV9	TRBJ2-2	ASSQTGWHTGELF
-	TRBV7-8	TRBJ2-3	ASSLGRGRGTDTQY
-	TRBV6-6	TRBJ1-4	ASSDREANEKLF
-	TRBV9	TRBJ2-5	ASGGYVQETQY
-	TRBV9	TRBJ2-2	ASSGGKGQGATGELF
-	TRBV6-1	TRBJ1-1	ASSEPGANTEAF
few	TRBV2	TRBJ1-1	ASSTGTGGFEAF
-	TRBV6-6	TRBJ1-2	ASSQGQGANYGYT
-	TRBV28	TRBJ2-1	ASRLAGGSNEQF
-	TRBV7-2	TRBJ2-5	ASSMGQGARETQY
-	TRBV7-9	TRBJ1-4	ASSLYAGSNEKLF
-	TRBV14	TRBJ1-2	ASSQATLNYGYT
-	TRBV3-1/TRBV3-2	TRBJ1-2	ASSQDLRDPYGYT
-	TRBV19	TRBJ2-1	ASRERGQKYNEQF
-	TRBV7-2	TRBJ1-1	ASSLQGASEAF
once	TRBV19	TRBJ1-2	ASSIRTENYGYT
-	TRBV7-3	TRBJ1-6	ASSPGTTNSPLH
-	TRBV28	TRBJ1-4	ASRPAAGGTTNEKLF
-	TRBV6-6	TRBJ2-1	ASIGLAGGSYNEQF
-	TRBV11-1	TRBJ1-1	ASSLRRTEAF
-	TRBV10-1	TRBJ2-7	ASSGQSEQY
-	TRBV7-9	TRBJ2-3	ASSPTSGGATDTQY
-	TRBV30	TRBJ1-1	AWTRTANTEAF
-	TRBV27	TRBJ2-2	ASSPRLAGVVGELF
once	TRBV6-6	TRBJ2-1	ASSTLSGSSYNEQF
few	TRBV27	TRBJ2-7	ASSLEPGGRYEQY
-	TRBV5-1	TRBJ1-1	ASSSYGQINTEAF
-	TRBV2	TRBJ2-1	ASSIKTGSDEQF
-	TRBV7-7	TRBJ2-7	ASSPDNYEQY
-	TRBV4-1	TRBJ2-1	ASSQGGFAGNEQF
-	TRBV5-1	TRBJ2-1	ASSLAFSGGEQF
-	TRBV7-2	TRBJ1-5	ASSFRENQPQH
-	TRBV27	TRBJ2-3	ASSFAAGGLPGKGLHTQY
-	TRBV29-1	TRBJ2-1	SVQTSGGYNEQF
-	TRBV5-8	TRBJ2-7	ASSPGLVTEQY
-	TRBV6-5	TRBJ1-2	ATPGVGLAYGYT
-	TRBV14	TRBJ2-5	ASSQDPSGRQETQY
-	TRBV28	TRBJ2-7	ASSSGGADSYEQY